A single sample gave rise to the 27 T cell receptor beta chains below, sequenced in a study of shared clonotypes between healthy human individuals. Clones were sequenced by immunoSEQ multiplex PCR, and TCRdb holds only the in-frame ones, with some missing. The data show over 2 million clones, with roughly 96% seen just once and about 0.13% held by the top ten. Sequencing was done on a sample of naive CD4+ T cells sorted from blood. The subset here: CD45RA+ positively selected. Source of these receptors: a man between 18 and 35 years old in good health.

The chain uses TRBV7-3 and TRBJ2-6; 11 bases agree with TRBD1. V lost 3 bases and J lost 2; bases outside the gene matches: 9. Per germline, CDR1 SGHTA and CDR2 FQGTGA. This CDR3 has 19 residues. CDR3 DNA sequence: TGTGCCAGCAGCTTGCCGGGACAGGGGGAACAGGCTGGGGCCAACGTCCTGACTTTC. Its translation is CASSLPGQGEQAGANVLTF.

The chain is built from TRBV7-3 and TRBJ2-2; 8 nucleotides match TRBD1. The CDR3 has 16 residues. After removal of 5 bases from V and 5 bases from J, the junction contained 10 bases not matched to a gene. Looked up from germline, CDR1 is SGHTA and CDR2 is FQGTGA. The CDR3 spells CASSPTGGKETGELFF. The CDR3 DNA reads TGTGCCAGCAGCCCTACAGGGGGGAAAGAGACCGGGGAGCTGTTTTTT.

CDR3 nucleotides: TGTGCCAGCAGCTTGGACCGGGAGGGAGGCACAGATACGCAGTATTTT. As protein: CASSLDREGGTDTQYF. This chain connects TRBV5-4 to TRBJ2-3; 8 bases are shared with TRBD2. The CDR3 has 16 amino acids. CDR1 and CDR2 (germline): SGHNT, YYREEE (reference sequence). V lost 0 bases to trimming and J lost 1 base; unmatched junction nucleotides: 4. Using reference TRBV5-4 and TRBJ2-3 for the parts outside the CDR3, the full variable domain is ETGVTQSPTHLIKTRGQQVTLRCSSQSGHNTVSWYQQALGQGPQFIFQYYREEENGRGNFPPRFSGLQFPNYSSELNVNALELDDSALYLCASSLDREGGTDTQYFGPGTRLTVL.

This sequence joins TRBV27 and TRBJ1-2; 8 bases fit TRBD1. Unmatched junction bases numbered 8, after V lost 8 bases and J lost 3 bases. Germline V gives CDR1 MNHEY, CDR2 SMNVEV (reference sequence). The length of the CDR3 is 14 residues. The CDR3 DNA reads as TGTGCCAGCCGAAGCTTACAGGGGGACTATGGCTACACCTTC. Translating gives CASRSLQGDYGYTF.

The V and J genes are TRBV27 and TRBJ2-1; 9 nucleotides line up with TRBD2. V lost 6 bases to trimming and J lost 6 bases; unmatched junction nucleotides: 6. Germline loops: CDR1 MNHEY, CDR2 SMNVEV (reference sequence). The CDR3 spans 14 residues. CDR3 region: CASRTGLAPNEQFF. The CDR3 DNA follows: TGTGCCAGCAGAACGGGACTAGCTCCCAATGAGCAGTTCTTC.

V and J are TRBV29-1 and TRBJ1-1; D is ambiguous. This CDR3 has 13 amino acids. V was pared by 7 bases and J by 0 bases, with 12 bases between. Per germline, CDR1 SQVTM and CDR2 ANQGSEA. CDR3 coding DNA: TGCAGCGCTAATTACGGGATGAACACTGAAGCTTTCTTT. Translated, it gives CSANYGMNTEAFF.

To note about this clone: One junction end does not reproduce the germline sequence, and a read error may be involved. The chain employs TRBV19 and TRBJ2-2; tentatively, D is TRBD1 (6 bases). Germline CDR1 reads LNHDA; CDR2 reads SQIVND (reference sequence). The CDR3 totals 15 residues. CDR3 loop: CASPTGHCDTGELLF. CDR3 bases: TGTGCCAGCCCTACAGGGCATTGCGACACCGGGGAGCTGCTTTTT.

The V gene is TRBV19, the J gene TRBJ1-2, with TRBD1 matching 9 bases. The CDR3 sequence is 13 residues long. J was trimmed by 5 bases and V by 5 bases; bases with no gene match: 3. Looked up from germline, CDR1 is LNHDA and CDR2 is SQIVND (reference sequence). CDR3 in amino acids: CASSGQGTYGYTF. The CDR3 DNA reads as TGTGCCAGTAGTGGACAGGGGACTTATGGCTACACCTTC.

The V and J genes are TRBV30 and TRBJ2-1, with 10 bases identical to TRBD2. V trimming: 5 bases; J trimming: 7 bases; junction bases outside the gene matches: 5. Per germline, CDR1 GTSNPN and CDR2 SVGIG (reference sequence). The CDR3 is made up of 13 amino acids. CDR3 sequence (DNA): TGTGCCTGGGAGCGGGAGGGACGGAATGAGCAGTTCTTC. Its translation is CAWEREGRNEQFF. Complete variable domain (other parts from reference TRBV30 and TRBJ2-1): SQTIHQWPATLVQPVGSPLSLECTVEGTSNPNLYWYRQAAGRGLQLLFYSVGIGQISSEVPQNLSASRPQDRQFILSSKKLLLSDSGFYLCAWEREGRNEQFFGPGTRLTVL.

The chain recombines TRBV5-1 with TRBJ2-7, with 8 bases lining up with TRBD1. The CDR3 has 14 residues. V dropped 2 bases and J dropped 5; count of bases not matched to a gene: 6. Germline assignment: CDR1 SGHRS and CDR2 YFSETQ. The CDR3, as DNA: TGCGCCAGCAGCTTTCTGACAGGGGTGAACGAGCAGTACTTC. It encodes CASSFLTGVNEQYF.

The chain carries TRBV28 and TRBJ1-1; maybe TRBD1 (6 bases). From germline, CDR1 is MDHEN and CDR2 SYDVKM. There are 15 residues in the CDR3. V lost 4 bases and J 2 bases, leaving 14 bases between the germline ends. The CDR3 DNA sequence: TGTGCCAGCAGTTCCGGGACAAGGGGAAACACTGAAGCTTTCTTT. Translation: CASSSGTRGNTEAFF.

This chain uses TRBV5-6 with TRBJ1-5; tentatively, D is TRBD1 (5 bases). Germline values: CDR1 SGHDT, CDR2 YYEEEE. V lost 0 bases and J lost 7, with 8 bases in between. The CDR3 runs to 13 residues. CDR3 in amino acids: CASSLGGTQPQHF. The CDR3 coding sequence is TGTGCCAGCAGCTTGGGCGGGACCCAGCCCCAGCATTTT. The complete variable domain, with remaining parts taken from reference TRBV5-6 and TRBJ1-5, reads DAGVTQSPTHLIKTRGQQVTLRCSPKSGHDTVSWYQQALGQGPQFIFQYYEEEERQRGNFPDRFSGHQFPNYSSELNVNALLLGDSALYLCASSLGGTQPQHFGDGTRLSIL.

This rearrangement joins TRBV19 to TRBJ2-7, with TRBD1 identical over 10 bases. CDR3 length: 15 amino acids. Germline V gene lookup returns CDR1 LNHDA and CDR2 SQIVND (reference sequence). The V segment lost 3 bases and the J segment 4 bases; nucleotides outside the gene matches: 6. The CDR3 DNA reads TGTGCCAGTAGTATCGCCCCGGGACAGGGGTACGAGCAGTACTTC. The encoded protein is CASSIAPGQGYEQYF.

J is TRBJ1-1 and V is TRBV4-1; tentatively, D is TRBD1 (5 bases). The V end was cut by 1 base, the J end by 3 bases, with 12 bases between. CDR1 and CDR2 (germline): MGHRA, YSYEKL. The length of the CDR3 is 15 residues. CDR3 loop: CASSQVPGGDTEAFF. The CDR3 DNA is TGCGCCAGCAGCCAAGTACCGGGAGGGGACACTGAAGCTTTCTTT.

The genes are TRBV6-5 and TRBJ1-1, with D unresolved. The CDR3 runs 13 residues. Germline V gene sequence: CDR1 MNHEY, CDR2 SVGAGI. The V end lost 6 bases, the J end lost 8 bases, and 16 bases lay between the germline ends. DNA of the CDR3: TGTGCCAGCAGCCTCGGGGTAGTTGGGGAAGCTTTCTTT. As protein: CASSLGVVGEAFF.

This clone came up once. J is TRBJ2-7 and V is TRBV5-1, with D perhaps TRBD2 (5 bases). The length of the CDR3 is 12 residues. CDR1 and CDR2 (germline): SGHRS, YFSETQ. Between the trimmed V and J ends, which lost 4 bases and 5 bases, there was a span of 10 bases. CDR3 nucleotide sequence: TGCGCCAGCAGCGGCGAGGGCAACGAGCAGTACTTC. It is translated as CASSGEGNEQYF. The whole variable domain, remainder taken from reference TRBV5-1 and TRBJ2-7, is KAGVTQTPRYLIKTRGQQVTLSCSPISGHRSVSWYQQTPGQGLQFLFEYFSETQRNKGNFPGRFSGRQFSNSRSEMNVSTLELGDSALYLCASSGEGNEQYFGPGTRLTVT.

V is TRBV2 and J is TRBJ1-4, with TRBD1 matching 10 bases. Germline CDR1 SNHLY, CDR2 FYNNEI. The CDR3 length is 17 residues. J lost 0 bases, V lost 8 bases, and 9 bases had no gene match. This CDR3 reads CASEPGQGFSTNEKLFF. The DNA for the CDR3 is TGTGCCAGCGAGCCGGGACAGGGGTTTTCAACTAATGAAAAACTGTTTTTT.

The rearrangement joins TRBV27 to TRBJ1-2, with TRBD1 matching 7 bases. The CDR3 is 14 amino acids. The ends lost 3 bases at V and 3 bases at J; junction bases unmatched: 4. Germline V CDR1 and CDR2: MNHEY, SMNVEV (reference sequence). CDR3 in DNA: TGTGCCAGCAGTTTTCGGGGGACAGACTATGGCTACACCTTC. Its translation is CASSFRGTDYGYTF.

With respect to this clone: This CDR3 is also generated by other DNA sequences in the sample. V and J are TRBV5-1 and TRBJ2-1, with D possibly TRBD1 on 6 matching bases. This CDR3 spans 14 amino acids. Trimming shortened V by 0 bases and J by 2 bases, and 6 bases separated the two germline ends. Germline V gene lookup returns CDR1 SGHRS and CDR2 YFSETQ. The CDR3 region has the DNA TGCGCCAGCAGCTTGGGGGGGCCCTACAATGAGCAGTTCTTC. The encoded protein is CASSLGGPYNEQFF. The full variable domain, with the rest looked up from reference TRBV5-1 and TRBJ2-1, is KAGVTQTPRYLIKTRGQQVTLSCSPISGHRSVSWYQQTPGQGLQFLFEYFSETQRNKGNFPGRFSGRQFSNSRSEMNVSTLELGDSALYLCASSLGGPYNEQFFGPGTRLTVL.

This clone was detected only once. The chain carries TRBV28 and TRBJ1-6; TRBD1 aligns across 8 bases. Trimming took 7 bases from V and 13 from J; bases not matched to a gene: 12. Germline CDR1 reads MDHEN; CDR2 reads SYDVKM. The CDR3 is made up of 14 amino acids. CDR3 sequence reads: CASTARTGFPPLHF. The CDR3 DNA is TGTGCCAGCACCGCCCGGACAGGGTTCCCTCCCCTCCACTTT. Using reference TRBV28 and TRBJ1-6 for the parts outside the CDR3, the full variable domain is DVKVTQSSRYLVKRTGEKVFLECVQDMDHENMFWYRQDPGLGLRLIYFSYDVKMKEKGDIPEGYSVSREKKERFSLILESASTNQTSMYLCASTARTGFPPLHFGNGTRLTVT.

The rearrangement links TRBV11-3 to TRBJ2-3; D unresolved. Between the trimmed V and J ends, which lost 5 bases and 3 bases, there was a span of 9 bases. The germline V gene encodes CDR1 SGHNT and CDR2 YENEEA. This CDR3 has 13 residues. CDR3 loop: CASSPPGTDTQYF. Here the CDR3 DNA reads TGTGCCAGCAGCCCCCCGGGTACAGATACGCAGTATTTT.

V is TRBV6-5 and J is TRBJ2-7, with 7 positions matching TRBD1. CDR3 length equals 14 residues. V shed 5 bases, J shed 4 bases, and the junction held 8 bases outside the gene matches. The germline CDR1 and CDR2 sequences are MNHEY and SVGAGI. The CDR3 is CASSKQGGRYEQYF. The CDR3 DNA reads TGTGCCAGCAGTAAACAAGGGGGCCGGTACGAGCAGTACTTC.

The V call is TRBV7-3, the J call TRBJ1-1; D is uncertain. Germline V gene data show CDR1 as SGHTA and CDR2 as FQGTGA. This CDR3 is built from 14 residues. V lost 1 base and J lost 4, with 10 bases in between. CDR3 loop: CASSLKAGGTEAFF. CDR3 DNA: TGTGCCAGCAGCTTAAAGGCAGGCGGCACTGAAGCTTTCTTT. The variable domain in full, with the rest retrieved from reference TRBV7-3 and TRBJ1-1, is GAGVSQTPSNKVTEKGKYVELRCDPISGHTALYWYRQSLGQGPEFLIYFQGTGAADDSGLPNDRFFAVRPEGSVSTLKIQRTERGDSAVYLCASSLKAGGTEAFFGQGTRLTVV.

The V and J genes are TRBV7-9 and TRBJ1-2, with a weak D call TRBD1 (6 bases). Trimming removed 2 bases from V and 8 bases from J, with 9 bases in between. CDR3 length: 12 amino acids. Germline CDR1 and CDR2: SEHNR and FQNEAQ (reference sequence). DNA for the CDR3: TGTGCCAGCAGCTTACAGGGGTCCGGCTACACCTTC. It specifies CASSLQGSGYTF.

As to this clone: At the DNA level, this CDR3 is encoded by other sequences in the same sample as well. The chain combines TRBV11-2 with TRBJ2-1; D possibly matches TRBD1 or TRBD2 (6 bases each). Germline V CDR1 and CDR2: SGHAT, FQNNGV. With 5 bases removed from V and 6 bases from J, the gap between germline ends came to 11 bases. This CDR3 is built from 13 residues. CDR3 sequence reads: CASSLGGGNEQFF. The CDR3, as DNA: TGTGCCAGCAGCCTCGGGGGCGGCAATGAGCAGTTCTTC.

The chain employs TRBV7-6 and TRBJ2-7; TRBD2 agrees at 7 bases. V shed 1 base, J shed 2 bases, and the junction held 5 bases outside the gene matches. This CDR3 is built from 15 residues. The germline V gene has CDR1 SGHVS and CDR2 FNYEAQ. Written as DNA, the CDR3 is TGTGCCAGCAGCTTAGATGCTAGCGGCACCTACGAGCAGTACTTC. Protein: CASSLDASGTYEQYF.

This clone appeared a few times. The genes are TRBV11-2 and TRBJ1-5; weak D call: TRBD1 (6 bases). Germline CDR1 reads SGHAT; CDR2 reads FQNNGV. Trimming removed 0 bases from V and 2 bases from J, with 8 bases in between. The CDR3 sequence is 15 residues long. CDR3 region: CASSLDPGGNQPQHF. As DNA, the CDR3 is TGTGCCAGCAGCTTAGATCCAGGGGGCAATCAGCCCCAGCATTTT. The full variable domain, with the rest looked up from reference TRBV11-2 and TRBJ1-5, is EAGVAQSPRYKIIEKRQSVAFWCNPISGHATLYWYQQILGQGPKLLIQFQNNGVVDDSQLPKDRFSAERLKGVDSTLKIQPAKLEDSAVYLCASSLDPGGNQPQHFGDGTRLSIL.